The subject of this entry is one T cell receptor (beta chain). These data come from a study of Ad26.COV2.S vaccination and SARS-CoV-2 variants. Treatment described: 15 to 20 received Ad26.COV2.S at low or high dose, single or two shots; 5 received placebo; per-sample allocation not given. Following the first vaccine or placebo injection, samples were taken on day 63. Germline CDR1 is SGDLS and CDR2 is YYNGEE. The CDR3 extends over 15 amino acids. Profiled with immunoSEQ multiplex PCR; TCRdb holds only in-frame clones, not every one. The table shows more than 400,000 clones, with about 90% occurring only once.

This sequence originates from a person between 18 and 65 years old who received the Ad26.COV2.S COVID-19 vaccine or a placebo. Sequenced material: peripheral blood, taken in a trial of Ad26.COV2.S vaccine versus placebo. The chain carries TRBV9 and TRBJ2-3, with 9 bases aligning to TRBD2. The CDR3, as DNA: TGTGACAACATCCCCCCTAGCGGGGTGGGAGATACGCAGTATTTT. Translated, it gives CDNIPPSGVGDTQYF.